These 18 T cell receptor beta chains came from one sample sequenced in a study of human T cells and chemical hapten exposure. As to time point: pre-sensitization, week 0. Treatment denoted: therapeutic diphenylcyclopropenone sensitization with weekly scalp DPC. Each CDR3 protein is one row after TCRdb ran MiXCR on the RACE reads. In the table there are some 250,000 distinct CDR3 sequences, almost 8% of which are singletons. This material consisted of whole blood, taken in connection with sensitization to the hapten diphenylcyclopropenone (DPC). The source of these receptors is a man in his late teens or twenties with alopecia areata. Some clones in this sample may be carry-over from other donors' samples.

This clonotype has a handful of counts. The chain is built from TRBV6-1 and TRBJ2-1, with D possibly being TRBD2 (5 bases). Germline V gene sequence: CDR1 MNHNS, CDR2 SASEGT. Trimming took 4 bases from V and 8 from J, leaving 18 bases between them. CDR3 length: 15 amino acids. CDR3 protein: CASSGGPYFLDEQFF. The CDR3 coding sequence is TGTGCCAGCAGTGGCGGGCCGTATTTTTTGGATGAGCAGTTCTTC.

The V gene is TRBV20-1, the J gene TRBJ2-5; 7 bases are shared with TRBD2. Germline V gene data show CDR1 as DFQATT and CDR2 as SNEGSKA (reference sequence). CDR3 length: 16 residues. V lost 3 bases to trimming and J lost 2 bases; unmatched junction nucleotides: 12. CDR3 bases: TGCAGTGCTAGTGTAGCGGGTAGCCGGAGACAAGAGACCCAGTACTTC. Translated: CSASVAGSRRQETQYF.

CDR3 nucleotide sequence: TGCAGTGCTAGTTCACTAGCGGCCCCCGGGGAGCAGTACTTC. This translates into CSASSLAAPGEQYF. This chain uses TRBV20-1 with TRBJ2-7; 8 bases fit TRBD2. CDR3 size: 14 residues. Germline values: CDR1 DFQATT, CDR2 SNEGSKA (reference sequence). The V gene end was trimmed by 3 bases and the J gene end by 7 bases; junction bases not matched to a gene: 11.

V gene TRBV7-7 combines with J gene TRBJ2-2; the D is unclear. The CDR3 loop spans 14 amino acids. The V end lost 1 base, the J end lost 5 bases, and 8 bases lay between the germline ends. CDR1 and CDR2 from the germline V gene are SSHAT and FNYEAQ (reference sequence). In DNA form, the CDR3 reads TGTGCCAGCAGCTTAGAACCCGGGACCGGGGAGCTGTTTTTT. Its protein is CASSLEPGTGELFF.

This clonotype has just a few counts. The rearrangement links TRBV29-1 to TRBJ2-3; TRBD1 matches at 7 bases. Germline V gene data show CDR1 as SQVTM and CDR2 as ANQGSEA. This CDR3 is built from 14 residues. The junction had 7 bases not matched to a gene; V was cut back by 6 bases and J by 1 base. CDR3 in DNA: TGCAGCGTCTCTTTCGGGACAGGCACAGATACGCAGTATTTT. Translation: CSVSFGTGTDTQYF.

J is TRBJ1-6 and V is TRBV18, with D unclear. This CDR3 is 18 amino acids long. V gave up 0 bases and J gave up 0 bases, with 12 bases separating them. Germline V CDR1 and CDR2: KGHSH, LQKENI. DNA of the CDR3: TGTGCCAGCTCACCACCCTACAGTGCGAGCTCCTATAATTCACCCCTCCACTTT. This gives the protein CASSPPYSASSYNSPLHF.

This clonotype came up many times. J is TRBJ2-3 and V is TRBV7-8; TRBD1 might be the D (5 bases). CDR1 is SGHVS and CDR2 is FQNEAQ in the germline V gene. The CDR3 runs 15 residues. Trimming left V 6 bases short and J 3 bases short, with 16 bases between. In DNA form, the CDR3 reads TGTGCCAGCAGGAAGGGGCGAGGTCGGACAGATACGCAGTATTTT. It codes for CASRKGRGRTDTQYF.

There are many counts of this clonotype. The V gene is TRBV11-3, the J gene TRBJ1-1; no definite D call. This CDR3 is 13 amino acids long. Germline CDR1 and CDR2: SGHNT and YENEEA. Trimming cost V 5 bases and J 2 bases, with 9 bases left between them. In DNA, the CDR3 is TGTGCCAGCAGCCACGACGGTAACACTGAAGCTTTCTTT. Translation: CASSHDGNTEAFF.

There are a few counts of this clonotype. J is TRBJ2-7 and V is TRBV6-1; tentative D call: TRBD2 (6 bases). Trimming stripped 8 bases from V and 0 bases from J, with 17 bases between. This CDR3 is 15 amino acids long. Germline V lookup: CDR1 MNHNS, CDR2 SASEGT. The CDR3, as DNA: TGTGCCAGCGGTATTGGGCGGGGTGCCTCCTACGAGCAGTACTTC. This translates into CASGIGRGASYEQYF.

CDR3 nucleotide sequence: TGTGCCAGCAGCACCCCGACAGGGGGCAAAACAGATACGCAGTATTTT. It yields the protein CASSTPTGGKTDTQYF. The rearrangement joins TRBV7-3 to TRBJ2-3; the match to TRBD1 covers 10 bases. Germline values: CDR1 SGHTA, CDR2 FQGTGA. This CDR3 has 16 amino acids. With V trimmed by 5 bases and J by 3 bases, 8 bases remained unmatched.

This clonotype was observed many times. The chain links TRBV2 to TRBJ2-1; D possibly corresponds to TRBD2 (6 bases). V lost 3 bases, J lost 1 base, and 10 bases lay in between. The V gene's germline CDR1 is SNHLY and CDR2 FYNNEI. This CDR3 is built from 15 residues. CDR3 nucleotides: TGTGCCAGCAGTGATAGCGGTATTTCCTACAATGAGCAGTTCTTC. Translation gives CASSDSGISYNEQFF.

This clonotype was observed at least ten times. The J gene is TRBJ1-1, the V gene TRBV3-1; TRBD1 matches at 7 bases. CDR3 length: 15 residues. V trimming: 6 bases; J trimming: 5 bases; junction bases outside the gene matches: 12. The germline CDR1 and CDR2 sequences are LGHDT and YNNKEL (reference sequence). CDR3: CASRADDRDGTEAFF. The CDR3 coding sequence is TGTGCCAGCAGGGCGGACGACAGGGATGGAACTGAAGCTTTCTTT.

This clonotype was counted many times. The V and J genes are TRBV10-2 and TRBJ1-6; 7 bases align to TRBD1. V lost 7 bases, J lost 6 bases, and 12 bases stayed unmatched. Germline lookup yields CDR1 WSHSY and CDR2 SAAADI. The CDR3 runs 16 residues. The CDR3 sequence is CASIQTGTALNSPLHF. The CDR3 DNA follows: TGCGCCAGCATCCAAACCGGGACAGCTCTTAATTCACCCCTCCACTTT.

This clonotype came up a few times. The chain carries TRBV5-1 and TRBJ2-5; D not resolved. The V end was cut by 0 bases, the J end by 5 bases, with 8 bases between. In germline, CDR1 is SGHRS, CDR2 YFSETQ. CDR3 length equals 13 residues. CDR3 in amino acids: CASSLEMGETQYF. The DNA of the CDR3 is TGCGCCAGCAGCTTGGAAATGGGTGAGACCCAGTACTTC.

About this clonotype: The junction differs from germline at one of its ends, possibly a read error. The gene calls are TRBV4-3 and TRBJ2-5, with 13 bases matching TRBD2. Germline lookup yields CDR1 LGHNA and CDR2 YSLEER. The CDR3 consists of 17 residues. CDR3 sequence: CASSQDGRTSGGETQNF. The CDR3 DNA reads TGCGCCAGCAGCCAAGACGGTAGGACTAGCGGGGGTGAGACCCAGAACTTC.

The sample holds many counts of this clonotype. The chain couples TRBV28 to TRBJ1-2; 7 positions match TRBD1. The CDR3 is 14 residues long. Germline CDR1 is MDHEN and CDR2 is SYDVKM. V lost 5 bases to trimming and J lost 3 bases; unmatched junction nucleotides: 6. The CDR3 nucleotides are TGTGCCAGCAGTGAGCAGGGGGTTTACTATGGCTACACCTTC. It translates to CASSEQGVYYGYTF.

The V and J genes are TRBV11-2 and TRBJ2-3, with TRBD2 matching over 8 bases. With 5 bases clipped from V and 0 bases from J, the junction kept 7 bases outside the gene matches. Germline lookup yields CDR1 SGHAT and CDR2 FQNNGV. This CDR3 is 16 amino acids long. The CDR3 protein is CASSPPVAGSTDTQYF. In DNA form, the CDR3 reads TGTGCCAGCAGCCCACCGGTAGCGGGGAGCACAGATACGCAGTATTTT.

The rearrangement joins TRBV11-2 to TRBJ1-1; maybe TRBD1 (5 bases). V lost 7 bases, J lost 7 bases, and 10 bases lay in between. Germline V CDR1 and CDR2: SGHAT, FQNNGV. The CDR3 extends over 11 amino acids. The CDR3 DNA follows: TGTGCCAGCACCTGGGGGGTTGAAGCTTTCTTT. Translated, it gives CASTWGVEAFF.